These 6 T cell receptor beta chains share one sample of origin, sequenced in a study of beta chain features in type 1 diabetes. All of the isolated RNA was reverse transcribed, so expressed TCRB transcripts were sequenced. TCRdb's table, derived via immunoSEQ multiplex PCR, lists solely in-frame clones and lacks some. Seen here are some 170,000 clones, roughly 65% observed once, and the top ten hold nearly 0.09%. These receptors lack a known antigen. Study findings and constraints: Shortening of TCRB CDR3s, moderate but significant, appeared in all four CD4+ subsets of Type 1 diabetes patients.

The sequencing input was naive CD4+ T cells from blood. These receptors were taken from a man aged 25 to 40 with type 1 diabetes.

The genes are TRBV25-1 and TRBJ1-2; no reliable D call. Trimming took 5 bases from V and 1 from J, leaving 14 bases between them. The germline CDR1 and CDR2 sequences are MGHDK and SYGVNS. The CDR3 loop spans 15 amino acids. In DNA, the CDR3 is TGTGCCAGCAGTACTAGTGCACCTTTTAACTATGGCTACACCTTC. This encodes CASSTSAPFNYGYTF.

The chain has TRBV9 and TRBJ2-5; no firm D call. Germline-derived CDR1 and CDR2 are SGDLS and YYNGEE. This CDR3 is built from 12 residues. The V end lost 3 bases, the J end lost 4 bases, and 7 bases lay between the germline ends. The CDR3 loop reads CASSGLVETQYF. Here the CDR3 DNA reads TGTGCCAGCAGCGGGTTGGTAGAGACCCAGTACTTC.

In DNA, the CDR3 is TGTGCCAGCAGCAAAGACCCGGGGGACGTCTACGAGCAGTACTTC. As protein: CASSKDPGDVYEQYF. This chain joins TRBV21-1 and TRBJ2-7; the D call TRBD2 from the table was never checked on the DNA. TRBV21-1 is a pseudogene locus. The CDR3 spans 15 residues.

This clone was seen just once. The chain recombines TRBV6-5 with TRBJ1-6, with TRBD1 identical over 8 bases. This CDR3 contains 14 residues. With V trimmed by 5 bases and J by 9 bases, 6 bases remained unmatched. Germline CDR1 and CDR2: MNHEY and SVGAGI. In DNA, the CDR3 is TGTGCCAGCAGTGTAGACAGGGGTGGTTCACCCCTCCACTTT. Encoded protein: CASSVDRGGSPLHF.

This clone has just a few counts. The V and J genes are TRBV21-1 and TRBJ2-1. TRBV21-1 is designated a pseudogene. This CDR3 has 16 residues. DNA for the CDR3: TGTGCCAGCAGCAAAGATCGGGGCTTCGGAGCTAATGAGCAGTTCTTC. Translated: CASSKDRGFGANEQFF.

This sequence joins TRBV30 and TRBJ1-5; tentative D call: TRBD1 (5 bases). The germline V and J ends were trimmed by 7 bases and 3 bases, with 10 bases remaining between them. The germline gives CDR1 GTSNPN, CDR2 SVGIG (reference sequence). The CDR3 loop spans 12 amino acids. The CDR3: CALGEDNQPQHF. CDR3 sequence (DNA): TGTGCCTTAGGGGAAGACAATCAGCCCCAGCATTTT.